The 21 T cell receptor beta chains reported below all come from one sample, sequenced in a study of shared clonotypes between healthy human individuals. The method was immunoSEQ multiplex PCR; TCRdb's version includes in-frame clones alone and lacks a portion of them. The sample has about 2.4 million clones; 93% are singletons. The sequenced material came from naive CD4+ T cells from PBMCs. Subset here: CD45RA+ positively selected. The receptors were gathered from a man between 18 and 29 years old in good health. Some clones in this sample may be carry-over from other donors' samples.

The rearrangement joins TRBV6-1 to TRBJ1-2; D unclear. The V gene lost 1 base and the J gene lost 2 bases, with 8 bases spanning the gap. CDR3 size: 14 residues. The germline V gene encodes CDR1 MNHNS and CDR2 SASEGT. CDR3 coding DNA: TGTGCCAGCAGTGAAGTTGTGGCCAACTATGGCTACACCTTC. Translating gives CASSEVVANYGYTF.

This chain uses TRBV18 with TRBJ2-3; D possibly corresponds to TRBD1 (5 bases). Deletions cut 3 bases from V and 1 base from J, with 11 bases between. The CDR3 covers 15 residues. CDR1 is KGHSH, CDR2 LQKENI, per germline. CDR3 residues: CASSPQQGGTDTQYF. CDR3 in DNA: TGTGCCAGCTCACCCCAGCAGGGTGGCACAGATACGCAGTATTTT.

The chain's CDR3 is CASSFDQPTDTQYF. CDR3 DNA: TGCGCCAGCAGCTTCGACCAACCCACAGATACGCAGTATTTT. The chain employs TRBV5-1 and TRBJ2-3; D is uncertain. This CDR3 contains 14 residues. Deletions cut 2 bases from V and 2 bases from J, with 9 bases between. Looked up from germline, CDR1 is SGHRS and CDR2 is YFSETQ.

The V call is TRBV4-3, the J call TRBJ2-1, with 12 bases fitting TRBD2. Germline CDR1 and CDR2: LGHNA and YSLEER. This CDR3 comprises 15 residues. The J segment lost 4 bases and the V segment lost 4 bases, leaving 2 bases of the junction unmatched. The CDR3 loop reads CASSRLAGAYNEQFF. CDR3 DNA: TGCGCCAGCAGCCGACTAGCGGGAGCTTACAATGAGCAGTTCTTC.

The chain combines TRBV15 with TRBJ1-2; 8 nucleotides agree with TRBD1. The CDR3 contains 14 residues. In germline, CDR1 is LNHNV, CDR2 YYDKDF (reference sequence). Trimming removed 4 bases from V and 3 bases from J; junction bases left unmatched: 4. The CDR3: CATSTQGAHYGYTF. CDR3 DNA: TGTGCCACCAGCACCCAGGGGGCTCACTATGGCTACACCTTC.

This sequence joins TRBV7-9 and TRBJ1-3; TRBD1 agrees at 7 bases. This CDR3 region has 15 residues. V dropped 8 bases and J dropped 0; count of bases not matched to a gene: 7. Per germline, CDR1 SEHNR and CDR2 FQNEAQ (reference sequence). For the CDR3, the DNA is TGTGCCAGCGGAACACAGGGGCACTCTGGAAACACCATATATTTT. Protein product: CASGTQGHSGNTIYF.

The chain joins TRBV28 to TRBJ2-7; D is possibly TRBD2 (6 bases). Deletions cut 3 bases from V and 0 bases from J, with 9 bases between. Germline CDR1 MDHEN, CDR2 SYDVKM. The CDR3 sequence is 14 residues long. DNA of the CDR3: TGTGCCAGCAGTTTTAGCGGCCTCTCCTACGAGCAGTACTTC. Translation: CASSFSGLSYEQYF.

This chain uses TRBV6-5 with TRBJ2-7, with 7 bases aligning to TRBD2. With 6 bases clipped from V and 2 bases from J, the junction kept 7 bases outside the gene matches. The CDR3 has 14 residues. CDR1 MNHEY and CDR2 SVGAGI come from the germline V gene. The CDR3 coding sequence is TGTGCCAGCAGGCACGGGCTAGCGGCCTACGAGCAGTACTTC. Its protein is CASRHGLAAYEQYF.

This chain connects TRBV2 to TRBJ2-1, with a tentative D call TRBD2 (5 bases). This CDR3 is built from 12 residues. V shed 6 bases and J shed 8 bases, with 11 bases lying between them. Germline V gene data show CDR1 as SNHLY and CDR2 as FYNNEI. CDR3 sequence: CASRLVIHEQFF. The CDR3 nucleotides read TGTGCCAGCAGACTAGTGATCCATGAGCAGTTCTTC.

The chain links TRBV25-1 to TRBJ1-2; 9 bases map to TRBD1. After removal of 2 bases from V and 7 bases from J, the junction contained 8 bases not matched to a gene. In germline, CDR1 is MGHDK, CDR2 SYGVNS. The CDR3 has 15 residues. CDR3 DNA: TGTGCCAGCAGTGAAGGTGGGACAGGGAGGCTTGGCTACACCTTC. As protein: CASSEGGTGRLGYTF.

CDR3 bases: TGTGCCAGCAGCCGAGCGGGAGGTACCTACAATGAGCAGTTCTTC. It yields the protein CASSRAGGTYNEQFF. V is TRBV7-6 and J is TRBJ2-1; the match to TRBD2 covers 9 bases. Trimming removed 5 bases from V and 2 bases from J; junction bases left unmatched: 4. This CDR3 region has 15 residues. Germline loops: CDR1 SGHVS, CDR2 FNYEAQ.

The rearrangement uses TRBV2 and TRBJ1-5; possibly TRBD1 for D (5 bases). CDR3 length equals 13 residues. In germline, CDR1 is SNHLY, CDR2 FYNNEI. Deletions cut 6 bases from V and 4 bases from J, with 10 bases between. The CDR3 reads CASSSRGNQPQHF. CDR3 bases: TGTGCCAGCAGCAGTAGGGGAAATCAGCCCCAGCATTTT.

The chain couples TRBV7-2 to TRBJ1-1; 9 bases are a match to TRBD1. The germline V gene encodes CDR1 SGHTA and CDR2 FQGNSA. Unmatched junction bases numbered 12, after V lost 4 bases and J lost 9 bases. This CDR3 is 15 amino acids long. The CDR3 protein is CASSSTSGGTGQAFF. The CDR3 nucleotides are TGTGCCAGCAGCTCGACTTCCGGGGGGACAGGGCAAGCTTTCTTT.

The chain uses TRBV10-3 and TRBJ2-1, with 10 bases identical to TRBD2. CDR1 is ENHRY and CDR2 is SYGVKD in the germline V gene. This CDR3 has 15 residues. Germline trimming cut 2 bases from V and 8 bases from J; bases unmatched to any gene: 6. The CDR3 region is CAISEGASGSYEQFF. The CDR3, as DNA: TGTGCCATCAGTGAGGGGGCTAGCGGGAGCTATGAGCAGTTCTTC.

This clone was found once. The chain combines TRBV7-9 with TRBJ1-2, with D uncertain. This CDR3 contains 16 residues. V was cut by 8 bases and J by 1 base, with 20 bases left in between. Germline V gives CDR1 SEHNR, CDR2 FQNEAQ (reference sequence). In DNA, the CDR3 is TGTGCCAGCGTGGCCCGGGAGGGCAGACTTAACTATGGCTACACCTTC. Encoded protein: CASVAREGRLNYGYTF.

The genes are TRBV11-2 and TRBJ2-5; 10 bases align to TRBD2. Germline V gene data show CDR1 as SGHAT and CDR2 as FQNNGV. The V segment lost 2 bases and the J segment 5 bases; nucleotides outside the gene matches: 11. CDR3 length: 17 amino acids. CDR3 nucleotide sequence: TGTGCCAGCAGCTTACGGCTAGCGGGAGTATCGGTGGAGACCCAGTACTTC. Amino acid sequence: CASSLRLAGVSVETQYF.

The chain combines TRBV15 with TRBJ2-2, with 7 nucleotides matching TRBD1. With V trimmed by 1 base and J by 2 bases, 4 bases remained unmatched. This CDR3 is built from 16 residues. CDR1 and CDR2 (germline): LNHNV, YYDKDF (reference sequence). The DNA of the CDR3 is TGTGCCACCAGCAGAGGGGGGACAGTTAACACCGGGGAGCTGTTTTTT. Its protein is CATSRGGTVNTGELFF.

The gene calls are TRBV7-8 and TRBJ2-1; 7 bases fit TRBD2. Looked up from germline, CDR1 is SGHVS and CDR2 is FQNEAQ. The CDR3 sequence is 16 residues long. V was pared by 5 bases and J by 1 base, with 8 bases of the junction left unmatched. The CDR3 is CASSAGRGGSYNEQFF. As DNA, the CDR3 is TGTGCCAGCAGCGCCGGCCGGGGAGGGTCCTACAATGAGCAGTTCTTC.

Worth noting for this clone: Other DNA sequences in this specimen translate into the identical CDR3. The J gene is TRBJ2-7, the V gene TRBV5-1, with TRBD1 as a possible D gene (5 bases). This CDR3 comprises 14 residues. V was cut by 0 bases and J by 2 bases, with 9 bases left in between. Germline-derived CDR1 and CDR2 are SGHRS and YFSETQ. The CDR3 coding sequence is TGCGCCAGCAGCTTGGAAGGGGCTCCCTACGAGCAGTACTTC. The encoded protein is CASSLEGAPYEQYF.

This chain connects TRBV5-1 to TRBJ1-1; D not certain. The CDR3 runs to 14 residues. V lost 4 bases to trimming and J lost 2 bases, with 12 bases between them. Germline V gives CDR1 SGHRS, CDR2 YFSETQ. In nucleotides, the CDR3 is TGCGCCAGCAGCCCTTGGGGAAGTAACACTGAAGCTTTCTTT. Translation: CASSPWGSNTEAFF.

About this clone: Other DNA variants within this sample encode the same CDR3. The CDR3 reads CASSLVDEQFF. The CDR3 nucleotides read TGTGCCAGCAGCTTGGTCGATGAGCAGTTCTTC. The rearrangement joins TRBV5-6 to TRBJ2-1; no reliable D call. From germline, CDR1 is SGHDT and CDR2 YYEEEE. The CDR3 consists of 11 residues. The germline V and J ends were trimmed by 0 bases and 8 bases, with 3 bases remaining between them.